The clone carrying this T cell receptor beta chain was picked up a small number of times. Its antigen remains unknown. This CDR3 region has 15 residues. Losses at the gene ends were 0 bases for V and 3 bases for J; bases not matched to a gene: 4. The V gene's germline CDR1 is SQVTM and CDR2 ANQGSEA. Among the donors, all were healthy bone marrow donors. The study ran its PCR with 60 Vbeta and 13 Jbeta primers. Profiling relied on immunoSEQ multiplex PCR, and the TCRdb table lists in-frame clones only, not all of them. The sample lists approximately 130,000 clones, 8.9% occurring once. The data are from a study of cytomegalovirus exposure and HLA in healthy donors. Looking at the study overall: The Caucasian-associated ancestry cluster held about 80% of approximately 400 genotyped donors. Study-wide points: According to a later analysis, donors in an Asian-associated ancestry cluster reportedly had fewer N-insertions than the approximately 620-donor mean.

This clonotype originated in a woman aged 40 to 55 in good health and CMV-seropositive. The rearrangement uses TRBV29-1 and TRBJ2-5; 10 bases agree with TRBD1. The material sequenced was PBMCs. CDR3 bases: TGCAGCGTTGAAGAGCCTGGACAGGGGGAAGAGACCCAGTACTTC. This codes for CSVEEPGQGEETQYF.